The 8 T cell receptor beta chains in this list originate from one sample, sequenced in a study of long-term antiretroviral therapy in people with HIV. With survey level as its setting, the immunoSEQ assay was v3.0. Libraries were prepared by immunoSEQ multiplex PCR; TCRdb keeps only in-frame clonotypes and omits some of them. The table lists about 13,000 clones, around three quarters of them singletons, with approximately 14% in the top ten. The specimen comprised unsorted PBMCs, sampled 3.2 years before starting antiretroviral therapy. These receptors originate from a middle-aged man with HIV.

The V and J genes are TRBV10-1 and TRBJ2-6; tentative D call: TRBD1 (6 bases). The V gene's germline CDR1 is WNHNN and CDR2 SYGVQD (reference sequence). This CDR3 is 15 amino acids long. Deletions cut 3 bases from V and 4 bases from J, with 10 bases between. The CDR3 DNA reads TGCGCCAGCAGTGACTCCGGGACAGGGGCCAACGTCCTGACTTTC. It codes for CASSDSGTGANVLTF.

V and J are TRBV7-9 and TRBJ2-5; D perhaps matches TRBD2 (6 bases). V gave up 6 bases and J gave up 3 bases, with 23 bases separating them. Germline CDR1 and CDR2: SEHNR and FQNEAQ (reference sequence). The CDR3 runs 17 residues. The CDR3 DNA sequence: TGTGCCAGCAGAATGGCCGGGGGTTCGACCAGTAAAGAGACCCAGTACTTC. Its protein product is CASRMAGGSTSKETQYF.

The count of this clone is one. The chain's CDR3 is CASVGAGETQYF. Here the CDR3 DNA reads TGTGCCTCAGTCGGGGCTGGGGAGACCCAGTACTTC. The gene calls are TRBV7-9 and TRBJ2-5, with D tentatively TRBD1 or TRBD2 (5 bases each). From germline, CDR1 is SEHNR and CDR2 FQNEAQ (reference sequence). The CDR3 contains 12 residues. V lost 11 bases to trimming and J lost 5 bases, with 15 bases between them.

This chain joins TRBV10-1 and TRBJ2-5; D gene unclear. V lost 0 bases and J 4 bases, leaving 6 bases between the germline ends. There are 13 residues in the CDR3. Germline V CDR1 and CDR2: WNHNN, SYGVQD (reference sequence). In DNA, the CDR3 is TGCGCCAGCAGTGAGTCGGCCGGAGAGACCCAGTACTTC. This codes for CASSESAGETQYF.

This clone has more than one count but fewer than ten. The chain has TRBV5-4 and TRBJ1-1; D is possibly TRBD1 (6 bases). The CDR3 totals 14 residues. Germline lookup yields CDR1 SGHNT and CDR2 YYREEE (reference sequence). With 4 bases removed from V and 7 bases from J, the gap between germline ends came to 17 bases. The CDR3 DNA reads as TGTGCCAGCAGCCCGAGACAGGAGGGCCTTGAAGCTTTCTTT. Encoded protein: CASSPRQEGLEAFF.

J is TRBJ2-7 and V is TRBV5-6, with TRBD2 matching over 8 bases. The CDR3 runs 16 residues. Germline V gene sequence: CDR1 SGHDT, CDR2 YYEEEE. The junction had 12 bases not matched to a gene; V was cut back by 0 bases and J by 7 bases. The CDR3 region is CASSLGGLARTWEQYF. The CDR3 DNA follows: TGTGCCAGCAGCTTGGGAGGACTAGCACGAACTTGGGAGCAGTACTTC.

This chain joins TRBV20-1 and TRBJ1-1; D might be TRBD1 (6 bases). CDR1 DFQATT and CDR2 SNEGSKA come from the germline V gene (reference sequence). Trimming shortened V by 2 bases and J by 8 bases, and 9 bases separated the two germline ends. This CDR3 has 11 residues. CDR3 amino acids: CSARRQVEAFF. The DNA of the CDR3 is TGCAGTGCTAGAAGACAGGTAGAAGCTTTCTTT.

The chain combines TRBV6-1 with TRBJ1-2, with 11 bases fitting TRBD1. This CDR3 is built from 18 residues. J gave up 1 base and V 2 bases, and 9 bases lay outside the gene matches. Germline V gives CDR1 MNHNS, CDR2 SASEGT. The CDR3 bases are TGTGCCAGCAGTGAACGGGTGGACAGGGGGCTTTATAACTATGGCTACACCTTC. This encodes CASSERVDRGLYNYGYTF.